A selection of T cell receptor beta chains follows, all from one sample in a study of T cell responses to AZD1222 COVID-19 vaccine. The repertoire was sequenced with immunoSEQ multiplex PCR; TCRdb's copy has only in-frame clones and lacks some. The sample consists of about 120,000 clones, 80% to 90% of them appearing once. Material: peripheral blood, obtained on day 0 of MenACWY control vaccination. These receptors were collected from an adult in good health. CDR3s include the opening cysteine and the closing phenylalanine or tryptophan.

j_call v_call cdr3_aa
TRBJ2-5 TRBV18 CASSPGNKETQYF
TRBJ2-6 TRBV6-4 CASSESSGANVLTF
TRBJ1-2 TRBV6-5 CASSYRENYGYTF
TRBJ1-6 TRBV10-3 CAISADRGNSPLHF
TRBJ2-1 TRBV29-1 CSALALGWDSTGEEQFF
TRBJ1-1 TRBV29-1 CSVARQAGNTEAFF
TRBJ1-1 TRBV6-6 CASSYPADRLNTEAFF
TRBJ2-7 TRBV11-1 CASSFSPNPSYEQYF
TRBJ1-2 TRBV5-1 CASSLVAGEGNYGYTF
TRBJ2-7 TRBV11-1 CASSLGDTPAYEQYF
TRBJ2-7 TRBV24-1 CATSFLAGYAYEQYF
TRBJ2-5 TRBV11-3 CASSSFGGTQETQYF
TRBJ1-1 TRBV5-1 CASSQHDRGREAFF
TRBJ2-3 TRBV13 CATRRGGSTDTQYF
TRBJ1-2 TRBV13 CASSLDRTGAYGYTF
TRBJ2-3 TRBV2 CAGGSGSRADTQYF
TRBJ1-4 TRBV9 CASSALPTGGNEKLFF
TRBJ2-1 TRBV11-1 CASSLLAGTAEGEQFF
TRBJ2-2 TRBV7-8 CASSPLFRGTITGELFF
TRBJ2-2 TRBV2 CASSEMGNTGELFF
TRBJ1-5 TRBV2 CASSEVAAYQPQHF
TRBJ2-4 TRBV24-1 CATSDVENIQYF
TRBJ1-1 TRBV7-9 CASSPTGTADTEAFF
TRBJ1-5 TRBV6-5 CASSDSADNQPQHF
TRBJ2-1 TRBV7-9 CASSLGQDNEQFF
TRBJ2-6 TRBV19 CASSIRGQISGANVLTF
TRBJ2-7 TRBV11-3 CASSTNRWGENATYEQYF
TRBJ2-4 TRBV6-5 CASSQQGNAKNIQYF
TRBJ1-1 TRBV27 CASSLGSTLNTEAFF
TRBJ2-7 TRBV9 CASSVAAQGYEQYF
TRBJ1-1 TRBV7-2 CASSFSGRVDTEAFF
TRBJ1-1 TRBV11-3 CASSFEGTEAFF
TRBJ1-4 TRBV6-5 CASRDRQWEKLFF
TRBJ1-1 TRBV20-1 CSAREDNQAFF
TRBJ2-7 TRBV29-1 CSVHLQGFAGGSYEQYF
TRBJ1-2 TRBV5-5 CASSSRGMQVYGYTF
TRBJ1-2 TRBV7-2 CASSLRVDRGGGYTF
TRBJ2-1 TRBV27 CASKQARYNEQFF
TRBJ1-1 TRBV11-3 CASIMRTGGYTEAFF
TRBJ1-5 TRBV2 CASNTRGTANQPQHF
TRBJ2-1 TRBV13 CASSIRDRGLLNEQFF
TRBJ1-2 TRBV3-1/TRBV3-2 CASSQGRGAGYGYTF
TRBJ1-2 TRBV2 CASSPIDGYTF
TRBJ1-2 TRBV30 CAWMGQGRSGYTF
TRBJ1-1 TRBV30 CAWKEGKNTEAFF